The T cell receptor (beta chain) under discussion was sequenced for a study of preoperative IRX-2 immunotherapy in early breast cancer. This clone was seen a single time. As to treatment: preoperative locoregional IRX-2 cytokine immunotherapy. This phase Ib study tested locoregional IRX-2 cytokine immunotherapy given before surgery. The assay was immunoSEQ multiplex PCR, and TCRdb's table has in-frame clones only and misses some. This sample has tens of thousands of clones, with 80% to 90% found just once. This sequence was found in a human donor with breast cancer. The specimen was lymph node tissue, collected after IRX-2 immunotherapy.

The CDR3 DNA follows: TGTGCCAGCAGCCTCCGGACGGGGGAACAGGGTCCAGCCAAAAACATTCAGTACTTC. Residues: CASSLRTGEQGPAKNIQYF. V usage is TRBV7-4 and J usage is TRBJ2-4, with D perhaps being TRBD1 or TRBD2 (6 bases each). The CDR3 covers 19 residues. Germline loops: CDR1 SGHVT, CDR2 SQSDAQ. V was pared by 5 bases and J by 0 bases, with 23 bases between.